This T cell receptor beta chain originates from a study of spatial heterogeneity in lung cancer. In the study overall: Each unique TCR and UMI combination was seen more than ten times on average in raw reads.

TCRdb redid the calling of the 5' RACE reads with MiXCR, one entry per CDR3 protein. Among about 48,000 distinct CDR3 sequences listed, roughly 5.2% were seen once. Trimming at V came to 7 bases and at J to 5 bases, leaving 11 bases not matched to a gene. This CDR3 is 15 amino acids long. The germline gives CDR1 SGHRS, CDR2 YFSETQ. Time point reported: sample taken at primary tumor resection. In each case, whole RNA from tumor, nontumor lung or frozen PBMC was sequenced unsorted. There were some 76 donors, all of them untreated patients with early-stage non-small cell lung cancer. This clonotype was counted ten times or more.

The V and J genes are TRBV5-1 and TRBJ2-2; TRBD1 aligns across 7 bases. This specimen was PBMCs, taken at surgery. This clonotype was obtained from a male donor with early-stage non-small cell lung cancer. The CDR3 region is CASAKQGTGTGELFF. CDR3 coding DNA: TGCGCCAGCGCGAAACAGGGGACGGGTACCGGGGAGCTGTTTTTT.